This T cell receptor beta chain was documented in a study of blood T cell repertoires in COVID-19. The wider study: Sources were T cells, B-cell-depleted T cells, or PBMCs; the material itself was cDNA or gDNA.

J gave up 8 bases and V 4 bases, and 6 bases lay outside the gene matches. The CDR3 spans 13 residues. Germline CDR1 is SEHNR and CDR2 is FQNEAQ (reference sequence). Study members were between about 18 and 95 years old and lived in about two dozen US regions. Clinical history as reported by participants underpinned cohort assignment. The assay was immunoSEQ multiplex PCR, and TCRdb's table has in-frame clones only and misses some. The sample carries some 200,000 clones, about 79% recorded once. The chain is built from TRBV7-9 and TRBJ1-2; 8 nucleotides agree with TRBD1. The receptor was derived from a woman in her thirties or forties with acute COVID-19. The sequencing input was PBMCs or T cells enriched from blood (not recorded which). CDR3 nucleotide sequence: TGTGCCAGCAGCTCTCAGGACAGGGACGGCTACACCTTC. Protein sequence: CASSSQDRDGYTF. Combining the CDR3 with reference TRBV7-9 and TRBJ1-2 gives the whole variable domain DTGVSQNPRHKITKRGQNVTFRCDPISEHNRLYWYRQTLGQGPEFLTYFQNEAQLEKSRLLSDRFSAERPKGSFSTLEIQRTEQGDSAMYLCASSSQDRDGYTFGSGTRLTVV.